The 30 T cell receptor beta chains below were found in one sample sequenced in a study of T cell repertoires in ileal Crohn's disease. Measured with immunoSEQ multiplex PCR; TCRdb has only the in-frame clones, and not every one. Among roughly 13,000 clones listed, just under 80% were seen once. Sequenced material: ileal tissue. These receptors were taken from an adult with Crohn's disease.

This sequence joins TRBV11-2 and TRBJ2-1; possible D gene TRBD1, 6 bases. Germline V gene data show CDR1 as SGHAT and CDR2 as FQNNGV. CDR3 size: 16 residues. V was shortened by 1 base and J by 11 bases, with 21 bases between the two germline ends. CDR3 nucleotides: TGTGCCAGCAGCTTAGGGGATCGGCAACAGGGCGCAAAGCAGTTCTTC. Translating it yields CASSLGDRQQGAKQFF.

V gene TRBV6-1 combines with J gene TRBJ1-4; 10 positions agree with TRBD1. Trimming took 3 bases from V and 8 from J; bases not matched to a gene: 9. This CDR3 contains 16 residues. CDR1 MNHNS and CDR2 SASEGT come from the germline V gene. The CDR3 DNA is TGTGCCAGCAGTGAGGGGACAGGGGTTCGTCGGGAAAAACTGTTTTTT. This sequence encodes CASSEGTGVRREKLFF.

The chain joins TRBV5-1 to TRBJ2-1; tentative D call: TRBD2 (6 bases). Trimming left V 4 bases short and J 5 bases short, with 16 bases between. This CDR3 is built from 15 residues. Germline loops: CDR1 SGHRS, CDR2 YFSETQ. CDR3 sequence: CASSLGLAKNNEQFF. The CDR3, as DNA: TGCGCCAGCAGCCTGGGACTGGCCAAAAACAATGAGCAGTTCTTC.

The J gene is TRBJ1-2, the V gene TRBV10-3; no firm D call. This CDR3 has 13 residues. Trimming pared 2 bases from V and 8 bases from J, leaving 12 bases between. Germline V gene sequence: CDR1 ENHRY, CDR2 SYGVKD. DNA of the CDR3: TGTGCCATCAGTGAGGGGCCGGCTGAGGGCTACACCTTC. This gives the protein CAISEGPAEGYTF.

The chain has TRBV5-4 and TRBJ1-3; 7 bases are a match to TRBD1. J lost 1 base, V lost 0 bases, and 1 base had no gene match. The CDR3 contains 15 residues. Germline assignment: CDR1 SGHNT and CDR2 YYREEE (reference sequence). DNA for the CDR3: TGTGCCAGCAGCTTGGCAGGGGGTTCTGGAAACACCATATATTTT. Translating gives CASSLAGGSGNTIYF. Together with reference TRBV5-4 and TRBJ1-3, the CDR3 gives the full variable domain: ETGVTQSPTHLIKTRGQQVTLRCSSQSGHNTVSWYQQALGQGPQFIFQYYREEENGRGNFPPRFSGLQFPNYSSELNVNALELDDSALYLCASSLAGGSGNTIYFGEGSWLTVV.

The chain has TRBV27 and TRBJ2-1, with 11 bases that match TRBD1. This CDR3 has 14 amino acids. Per the germline V gene, CDR1 is MNHEY and CDR2 is SMNVEV (reference sequence). After removal of 7 bases from V and 5 bases from J, the junction contained 4 bases not matched to a gene. The CDR3: CASKRTGGHNEQFF. The CDR3 region has the DNA TGTGCCAGCAAAAGGACAGGGGGCCACAATGAGCAGTTCTTC.

V usage is TRBV18 and J usage is TRBJ2-7; perhaps D is TRBD1 or TRBD2 (5 bases each). The V end lost 5 bases, the J end lost 5 bases, and 10 bases lay between the germline ends. CDR3 length: 12 amino acids. The V gene's germline CDR1 is KGHSH and CDR2 LQKENI. CDR3 loop: CASSALGDEQYF. The DNA of the CDR3 is TGTGCCAGCTCAGCACTAGGGGACGAGCAGTACTTC.

This clone was counted once. The chain has TRBV18 and TRBJ2-7; TRBD2 agrees at 14 bases. The germline V gene has CDR1 KGHSH and CDR2 LQKENI. There are 18 residues in the CDR3. The V segment lost 2 bases and the J segment 3 bases; nucleotides outside the gene matches: 9. CDR3 region: CASSPVRGTSGSIYEQYF. The CDR3 DNA sequence: TGTGCCAGCTCACCAGTGCGGGGGACTAGCGGGAGTATCTACGAGCAGTACTTC.

This clone appeared once. The gene calls are TRBV16 and TRBJ2-7, with 8 positions matching TRBD1. This CDR3 has 17 amino acids. The germline CDR1 and CDR2 sequences are KGHSY and FQNENV. V shed 4 bases, J shed 1 base, and the junction held 12 bases outside the gene matches. The CDR3 region has the DNA TGTGCCAGCAGCCCCCATCCCGGACAGGGAGAATCCTACGAGCAGTACTTC. Translating it yields CASSPHPGQGESYEQYF.

The genes are TRBV29-1 and TRBJ1-1; unclear D gene. This CDR3 region has 11 residues. V dropped 7 bases and J dropped 0 bases, with 6 bases sitting between them. Germline values: CDR1 SQVTM, CDR2 ANQGSEA. CDR3 amino acids: CSALVNTEAFF. In nucleotides, the CDR3 is TGCAGCGCCCTCGTGAACACTGAAGCTTTCTTT.

A single count supports this clone. CDR3 region: CASSRVGRETQYF. In DNA, the CDR3 is TGTGCCAGCTCCAGGGTCGGGAGGGAGACCCAGTACTTC. The chain couples TRBV27 to TRBJ2-5; 7 bases are a match to TRBD2. Germline V gene data show CDR1 as MNHEY and CDR2 as SMNVEV (reference sequence). CDR3 length equals 13 residues. With V trimmed by 8 bases and J by 5 bases, 8 bases remained unmatched.

The J gene is TRBJ2-5, the V gene TRBV21-1; the table's D call of TRBD2 was not tested on the DNA. The J call may not be correct, given that the DNA end is closer to TRBJ2-7. TRBV21-1 is designated a pseudogene. The CDR3 totals 15 residues. The CDR3 DNA reads as TGTGCCAGCAGTCGTGGACTAGCGGGGGACTACGAGCAGTACTTC. Protein product: CASSRGLAGDYEQYF.

A remark on this clone: The same CDR3 can be traced to other DNA sequences in this sample. The chain carries TRBV19 and TRBJ1-5; 8 positions match TRBD1. There are 14 residues in the CDR3. The germline CDR1 and CDR2 sequences are LNHDA and SQIVND (reference sequence). V was pared by 6 bases and J by 2 bases, with 3 bases of the junction left unmatched. CDR3 residues: CASREQGGNQPQHF. Here the CDR3 DNA reads TGTGCCAGTAGGGAACAGGGGGGCAATCAGCCCCAGCATTTT.

The rearrangement joins TRBV13 to TRBJ2-7; D is perhaps TRBD2 (5 bases). Germline CDR1 PRHDT, CDR2 FYEKMQ (reference sequence). Trimming removed 5 bases at V and 3 bases at J, with 14 bases between. The CDR3 has 14 residues. The CDR3 DNA reads as TGTGCCAGCAGCCCAACCTCGGGGTTCTACGAGCAGTACTTC. Amino acid sequence: CASSPTSGFYEQYF.

This clone was detected a few times. The rearrangement joins TRBV5-4 to TRBJ2-3; 10 nucleotides align to TRBD1. CDR1 and CDR2 from the germline V gene are SGHNT and YYREEE (reference sequence). V lost 4 bases to trimming and J lost 2 bases; unmatched junction nucleotides: 7. CDR3 length equals 16 residues. The chain's CDR3 is CASSLRDRGPTDTQYF. DNA for the CDR3: TGTGCCAGCAGCCTCCGGGACAGGGGACCCACAGATACGCAGTATTTT.

A remark on this clone: Mismatch with germline at one junction end may stem from a read error. The rearrangement joins TRBV10-3 to TRBJ1-4, with D hard to call. The CDR3 covers 13 residues. Per germline, CDR1 ENHRY and CDR2 SYGVKD. The CDR3 is CAISAVPNEKLFF. The CDR3 bases are TGCGCCATCAGTGCGGTCCCGAATGAAAAACTGTTTTTT.

J is TRBJ1-4 and V is TRBV18; D may be TRBD1 (5 bases). In germline, CDR1 is KGHSH, CDR2 LQKENI. The CDR3 is made up of 12 amino acids. The germline V and J ends were trimmed by 8 bases and 7 bases, with 11 bases remaining between them. Here the CDR3 DNA reads TGTGCCAGCAGCCGGGGGGGTGAAAAACTGTTTTTT. Encoded protein: CASSRGGEKLFF.

V is TRBV4-2 and J is TRBJ2-3; 8 bases align to TRBD2. The CDR3 has 16 amino acids. The V segment lost 1 base and the J segment 2 bases; nucleotides outside the gene matches: 5. The germline CDR1 and CDR2 sequences are LGHNA and YNFKEQ. The CDR3 spells CASSQGASGLTDTQYF. The DNA for the CDR3 is TGTGCCAGCAGCCAAGGTGCTAGCGGGCTCACAGATACGCAGTATTTT.

The rearrangement joins TRBV2 to TRBJ1-1; 7 nucleotides line up with TRBD1. Germline assignment: CDR1 SNHLY and CDR2 FYNNEI. The CDR3 is made up of 13 amino acids. Losses at the gene ends were 8 bases for V and 3 bases for J; bases not matched to a gene: 6. CDR3 in amino acids: CASSYDRDTEAFF. The CDR3 coding sequence is TGTGCCAGCTCGTATGACAGGGACACTGAAGCTTTCTTT.

The chain couples TRBV20-1 to TRBJ2-3; D is undetermined. Germline loops: CDR1 DFQATT, CDR2 SNEGSKA (reference sequence). The CDR3 length is 11 residues. V gave up 3 bases and J gave up 6 bases, with 7 bases separating them. CDR3 DNA: TGCAGTGCTAGCACGGGTGATACGCAGTATTTT. Its protein product is CSASTGDTQYF.

The V call is TRBV27, the J call TRBJ2-7, with TRBD1 identical over 8 bases. CDR1 and CDR2 from the germline V gene are MNHEY and SMNVEV (reference sequence). V was pared by 8 bases and J by 3 bases, with 12 bases of the junction left unmatched. The CDR3 sequence is 15 residues long. In DNA, the CDR3 is TGTGCCAGCCGCTTCACCGGGACAGGTCGCTACGAGCAGTACTTC. It codes for CASRFTGTGRYEQYF.

This clone is a singleton in its sample. The V and J genes are TRBV6-5 and TRBJ1-2; TRBD1 might be the D (5 bases). The germline V gene has CDR1 MNHEY and CDR2 SVGAGI. The CDR3 length is 13 residues. V was pared by 7 bases and J by 8 bases, with 17 bases between. The CDR3 nucleotides are TGTGCCAGCAACGACCCCGCAGGGAAAGGCTACACCTTC. Encoded protein: CASNDPAGKGYTF.

The J gene is TRBJ2-1, the V gene TRBV19, with TRBD2 matching over 9 bases. The germline V gene has CDR1 LNHDA and CDR2 SQIVND (reference sequence). J lost 7 bases, V lost 3 bases, and 4 bases had no gene match. The CDR3 extends over 14 amino acids. The CDR3: CASSMTSGLNEQFF. CDR3 DNA: TGTGCCAGTAGTATGACTAGCGGTCTAAATGAGCAGTTCTTC.

The CDR3 protein is CASSPGTAGYTF. The CDR3 DNA follows: TGTGCCAGCAGCCCAGGGACAGCCGGCTACACCTTC. This chain joins TRBV5-4 and TRBJ1-2, with 7 bases lining up with TRBD1. Germline V gene sequence: CDR1 SGHNT, CDR2 YYREEE (reference sequence). This CDR3 is built from 12 residues. The junction had 5 bases not matched to a gene; V was cut back by 4 bases and J by 8 bases.

CDR3 sequence (DNA): TGCGCCAGCAGCAGAGGACTAGCGGGGACCGATACGCAGTATTTT. It translates to CASSRGLAGTDTQYF. This rearrangement joins TRBV4-1 to TRBJ2-3; 12 nucleotides line up with TRBD2. Germline-derived CDR1 and CDR2 are MGHRA and YSYEKL. CDR3 size: 15 residues. V was pared by 5 bases and J by 6 bases, with 6 bases of the junction left unmatched.

The chain joins TRBV5-6 to TRBJ2-1; 13 nucleotides match TRBD2. With V trimmed by 3 bases and J by 5 bases, 2 bases remained unmatched. Germline values: CDR1 SGHDT, CDR2 YYEEEE. The CDR3 has 15 residues. CDR3 DNA sequence: TGTGCCAGCAGCTCTGGACTAGCGGGAGACAATGAGCAGTTCTTC. It translates to CASSSGLAGDNEQFF.

V usage is TRBV29-1 and J usage is TRBJ2-7; 9 bases agree with TRBD1. J lost 2 bases, V lost 7 bases, and 3 bases had no gene match. CDR3 length: 12 residues. Per germline, CDR1 SQVTM and CDR2 ANQGSEA. The CDR3 region has the DNA TGCAGCGCCCGGGACAGGGCCTACGAGCAGTACTTC. This codes for CSARDRAYEQYF.

The genes are TRBV19 and TRBJ2-2, with 15 nucleotides matching TRBD2. Germline V CDR1 and CDR2: LNHDA, SQIVND (reference sequence). The CDR3 length is 16 residues. The V segment lost 4 bases and the J segment 5 bases; nucleotides outside the gene matches: 2. The chain's CDR3 is CASSRGTSGRTGELFF. DNA of the CDR3: TGTGCCAGTAGTAGGGGGACTAGCGGGAGGACCGGGGAGCTGTTTTTT.

CDR3 DNA: TGTGCCTGGAGTCTGGACGGGAGATGGACAGATACGCAGTATTTT. The encoded protein is CAWSLDGRWTDTQYF. V gene TRBV30 combines with J gene TRBJ2-3; D is perhaps TRBD2 (6 bases). Germline V gene data show CDR1 as GTSNPN and CDR2 as SVGIG (reference sequence). CDR3 length equals 15 residues. Trimming shortened V by 2 bases and J by 3 bases, and 15 bases separated the two germline ends.

This rearrangement joins TRBV5-1 to TRBJ2-5; the match to TRBD2 covers 8 bases. V lost 1 base and J lost 7; bases outside the gene matches: 9. This CDR3 is built from 15 residues. Germline V gene data show CDR1 as SGHRS and CDR2 as YFSETQ. The CDR3 nucleotides read TGCGCCAGCAGCTTGACTAGCGGCCCAGGTGGGACCCAGTACTTC. Translation: CASSLTSGPGGTQYF.